This TCR beta chain was sequenced for a study of T cell responses to AZD1222 COVID-19 vaccine. Method: immunoSEQ multiplex PCR; TCRdb's copy keeps in-frame clones and lacks some. The sample holds some 74,000 clones, around nine tenths seen once. V gave up 7 bases and J gave up 2 bases; unmatched junction bases: 6. The germline V gene encodes CDR1 ENHRY and CDR2 SYGVKD. This CDR3 is 14 amino acids long. This specimen consisted of peripheral blood, obtained 28 days after the second AZD1222 dose. The TCR originated in an adult who received the AZD1222 COVID-19 vaccine. The chain employs TRBV10-3 and TRBJ1-2, with 8 bases that match TRBD1. The CDR3 protein is CAINPGQANYGYTF. The CDR3, as DNA: TGTGCCATCAACCCGGGACAGGCCAACTATGGCTACACCTTC.